This TCR beta chain was captured by sequencing in a study of cytomegalovirus exposure and HLA in healthy donors. The PCR ran on 60 Vbeta and 13 Jbeta primers. Here immunoSEQ multiplex PCR was the method, and the copy in TCRdb shows in-frame clones only, minus some. The sample is made up of approximately 68,000 clones, and the top ten hold 6.5% to 9.5% of it. The germline V gene has CDR1 MDHEN and CDR2 SYDVKM. This CDR3 is 11 amino acids long. V shed 2 bases and J shed 10 bases, with 6 bases lying between them. The rearrangement links TRBV28 to TRBJ2-1; no firm D call. The receptor comes from a female donor in good health and CMV-seropositive. The sequencing sample was made of PBMCs. CDR3 DNA: TGTGCCAGCAGTTTAAATGAGGAGCAGTTCTTC. Its protein product is CASSLNEEQFF.